Below are 27 T cell receptor beta chains sequenced from a single sample in a study of blood T cell repertoires in COVID-19. Sequenced by immunoSEQ multiplex PCR; TCRdb stores in-frame clones only, minus some. In the table there are under 300,000 clones, approximately 82% of which are singletons. The specimen sequenced was peripheral blood. The source of these receptors is a woman at least 80 years old with active or convalescent COVID-19.

The rearrangement links TRBV2 to TRBJ2-4; D is unclear. The CDR3 runs to 18 residues. CDR1 SNHLY and CDR2 FYNNEI come from the germline V gene. The V end was cut by 4 bases, the J end by 0 bases, with 19 bases between. The CDR3 DNA follows: TGTGCCAGCAGTGTATTAGTCAGTGGGCTAATAGCCAAAAACATTCAGTACTTC. This encodes CASSVLVSGLIAKNIQYF.

The rearrangement uses TRBV30 and TRBJ2-5; D is unclear. Trimming shortened V by 4 bases and J by 1 base, and 10 bases separated the two germline ends. Germline assignment: CDR1 GTSNPN and CDR2 SVGIG (reference sequence). The CDR3 has 13 residues. The CDR3 DNA reads as TGTGCCTGGATTACGAGAGGCCAAGAGACCCAGTACTTC. Translating it yields CAWITRGQETQYF.

V usage is TRBV2 and J usage is TRBJ2-2; a weak D match, TRBD2 (6 bases). The V and J ends lost 6 bases and 3 bases respectively, with 11 bases between them. The germline gives CDR1 SNHLY, CDR2 FYNNEI. The length of the CDR3 is 14 residues. Here the CDR3 DNA reads TGTGCCAGCAGCGAGGGACTGTACACCGGGGAGCTGTTTTTT. This translates into CASSEGLYTGELFF.

V gene TRBV27 combines with J gene TRBJ2-1; TRBD2 might be the D (6 bases). Between the trimmed V and J ends, which lost 6 bases and 1 base, there was a span of 10 bases. The CDR3 covers 14 residues. Per the germline V gene, CDR1 is MNHEY and CDR2 is SMNVEV (reference sequence). The CDR3 DNA is TGTGCCAGCAGCCCGGGAGAGTCCTACAATGAGCAGTTCTTC. Protein sequence: CASSPGESYNEQFF.

This clone was detected only once. V and J are TRBV4-1 and TRBJ2-7; D is possibly TRBD1 (5 bases). The germline V and J ends were trimmed by 0 bases and 9 bases, with 21 bases remaining between them. Germline V gene lookup returns CDR1 MGHRA and CDR2 YSYEKL. CDR3 size: 16 residues. The CDR3 DNA reads as TGCGCCAGCAGCCAAGATTCGCTCTTCCCCTCCCAGGGGCAGTACTTC. Protein product: CASSQDSLFPSQGQYF.

The chain employs TRBV30 and TRBJ1-5; 7 positions match TRBD1. The V gene end was trimmed by 3 bases and the J gene end by 3 bases; junction bases not matched to a gene: 2. The CDR3 contains 13 residues. Germline V gene lookup returns CDR1 GTSNPN and CDR2 SVGIG (reference sequence). Here the CDR3 DNA reads TGTGCCTGGAGCAGGGGGAACAATCAGCCCCAGCATTTT. Amino acids: CAWSRGNNQPQHF.

In its sample, this clone was seen once. The chain is built from TRBV7-9 and TRBJ1-3; tentatively, D is TRBD1 (5 bases). CDR3 length: 16 residues. V was cut by 1 base and J by 4 bases, with 14 bases left in between. Germline values: CDR1 SEHNR, CDR2 FQNEAQ (reference sequence). CDR3 in amino acids: CASSLEKRGKGNTIYF. DNA of the CDR3: TGTGCCAGCAGCTTAGAGAAACGGGGGAAAGGAAACACCATATATTTT. The whole variable domain, filled in from reference TRBV7-9 and TRBJ1-3, reads DTGVSQNPRHKITKRGQNVTFRCDPISEHNRLYWYRQTLGQGPEFLTYFQNEAQLEKSRLLSDRFSAERPKGSFSTLEIQRTEQGDSAMYLCASSLEKRGKGNTIYFGEGSWLTVV.

J is TRBJ2-2 and V is TRBV3-1 (or the pseudogene TRBV3-2), with a tentative D call TRBD2 (7 bases). The germline V gene has CDR1 LGHDT and CDR2 YNNKEL (reference sequence). The V and J ends lost 7 bases and 5 bases respectively, with 17 bases between them. The CDR3 consists of 15 residues. The CDR3 DNA reads as TGTGCCAGCACTGTAGGGGGGGCCTGGACCGGGGAGCTGTTTTTT. Translating it yields CASTVGGAWTGELFF.

The J gene is TRBJ1-2, the V gene TRBV28, with D perhaps TRBD1 (6 bases). Germline V gene data show CDR1 as MDHEN and CDR2 as SYDVKM. The CDR3 is 14 residues long. Trimming pared 8 bases from V and 0 bases from J, leaving 13 bases between. The CDR3 DNA follows: TGTGCCAGCCACACAGGGCCCGCTAACTATGGCTACACCTTC. Translated: CASHTGPANYGYTF.

This rearrangement joins TRBV4-2 to TRBJ1-1, with 9 bases that match TRBD1. V lost 4 bases and J lost 4; bases outside the gene matches: 10. The CDR3 spans 16 residues. The germline gives CDR1 LGHNA, CDR2 YNFKEQ. CDR3 DNA sequence: TGTGCCAGCAGCCGACCGGGACAGGGTTTATCCACTGAAGCTTTCTTT. It yields the protein CASSRPGQGLSTEAFF.

This rearrangement joins TRBV19 to TRBJ2-1; no definite D call. The V gene lost 7 bases and the J gene lost 0 bases, with 13 bases spanning the gap. CDR1 and CDR2 from the germline V gene are LNHDA and SQIVND (reference sequence). The CDR3 totals 15 residues. The CDR3 loop reads CASMRGRSSYNEQFF. CDR3 DNA sequence: TGTGCCAGTATGCGCGGTAGGAGCTCCTACAATGAGCAGTTCTTC.

This clone was picked up a small number of times. This chain uses TRBV10-1 with TRBJ2-7; no firm D call. CDR3 length: 9 residues. In germline, CDR1 is WNHNN, CDR2 SYGVQD (reference sequence). Here the CDR3 DNA reads TGCGTAACGGGCTACGAGCAGTACTTC. Translating gives CVTGYEQYF.

V and J are TRBV5-5 and TRBJ2-4; no reliable D call. Germline V lookup: CDR1 SGHKS, CDR2 YYEKEE (reference sequence). CDR3 length: 17 residues. The germline V and J ends were trimmed by 2 bases and 0 bases, with 15 bases remaining between them. The DNA for the CDR3 is TGTGCCAGCAGCTTAGGTGCGGTTAGAATAGCCAAAAACATTCAGTACTTC. Translating gives CASSLGAVRIAKNIQYF.

The chain employs TRBV3-1 (or the pseudogene TRBV3-2) and TRBJ1-1; 11 nucleotides agree with TRBD1. The CDR3 extends over 13 amino acids. CDR1 and CDR2 (germline): LGHDT, YNNKEL (reference sequence). V was clipped by 7 bases and J by 7 bases; unmatched bases: 5. CDR3 protein: CASIWTGGREAFF. In DNA, the CDR3 is TGTGCCAGCATATGGACAGGGGGCCGTGAAGCTTTCTTT.

The chain recombines TRBV27 with TRBJ1-2; D is unresolved. CDR3 length equals 13 residues. Germline values: CDR1 MNHEY, CDR2 SMNVEV (reference sequence). V shed 2 bases and J shed 1 base, with 5 bases lying between them. The CDR3 is CASSLRFNYGYTF. The CDR3 DNA sequence: TGTGCCAGCAGTTTACGTTTTAACTATGGCTACACCTTC.

The chain combines TRBV28 with TRBJ2-1; TRBD2 might be the D (5 bases). This CDR3 comprises 19 residues. V lost 1 base and J 6 bases, leaving 25 bases between the germline ends. Germline-derived CDR1 and CDR2 are MDHEN and SYDVKM. This chain's CDR3 is CASSLLFERAQMWGNEQFF. The DNA of the CDR3 is TGTGCCAGCAGTTTATTGTTTGAGAGGGCCCAGATGTGGGGCAATGAGCAGTTCTTC.

This chain connects TRBV30 to TRBJ1-5; D may be TRBD1 (5 bases). CDR1 is GTSNPN and CDR2 is SVGIG in the germline V gene (reference sequence). The CDR3 is 14 amino acids. Between the trimmed V and J ends, which lost 0 bases and 0 bases, there was a span of 6 bases. DNA for the CDR3: TGTGCCTGGAGTGTAGGGGTTAGCAATCAGCCCCAGCATTTT. Its translation is CAWSVGVSNQPQHF.

The rearrangement joins TRBV19 to TRBJ1-1, with a possible D match to TRBD1 (5 bases). CDR1 LNHDA and CDR2 SQIVND come from the germline V gene (reference sequence). The length of the CDR3 is 15 residues. The V gene lost 0 bases and the J gene lost 5 bases, with 13 bases spanning the gap. CDR3 sequence reads: CASSIDQGPGTEAFF. The CDR3 nucleotides read TGTGCCAGTAGTATAGATCAGGGTCCAGGAACTGAAGCTTTCTTT.

The CDR3 coding sequence is TGTGCCAGCAGTTTATTACGGAGCACTGAAGCTTTCTTT. This gives the protein CASSLLRSTEAFF. The chain recombines TRBV28 with TRBJ1-1; no firm D call. Trimming shortened V by 1 base and J by 4 bases, and 7 bases separated the two germline ends. The CDR3 is 13 amino acids. Germline CDR1 is MDHEN and CDR2 is SYDVKM.

The J gene is TRBJ1-1, the V gene TRBV6-5; D might be TRBD1 (6 bases). The CDR3 runs to 14 residues. The V end lost 6 bases, the J end lost 2 bases, and 13 bases lay between the germline ends. The germline CDR1 and CDR2 sequences are MNHEY and SVGAGI. CDR3 in amino acids: CASRAGVSNTEAFF. DNA for the CDR3: TGTGCCAGCAGGGCAGGGGTAAGCAACACTGAAGCTTTCTTT.

The chain couples TRBV27 to TRBJ1-2; unclear D gene. Trimming shortened V by 3 bases and J by 4 bases, and 9 bases separated the two germline ends. The germline gives CDR1 MNHEY, CDR2 SMNVEV (reference sequence). The CDR3 covers 13 residues. For the CDR3, the DNA is TGTGCCAGCAGTTTTCTGCGGGGCTATGGCTACACCTTC. The encoded protein is CASSFLRGYGYTF.

This chain connects TRBV9 to TRBJ1-1; unclear D gene. Trimming removed 0 bases from V and 2 bases from J, with 8 bases in between. The CDR3 is 14 amino acids. The germline V gene encodes CDR1 SGDLS and CDR2 YYNGEE. CDR3 bases: TGTGCCAGCAGCGTAGGGAGCATCAACACTGAAGCTTTCTTT. It specifies CASSVGSINTEAFF.

This clone was seen only once. CDR3 nucleotide sequence: TGTGCCAGCAGTCCTGTAGCGGCGGAGACCCAGTACTTC. Amino acid sequence: CASSPVAAETQYF. The rearrangement joins TRBV27 to TRBJ2-5; perhaps TRBD2 as D (6 bases). The CDR3 sequence is 13 residues long. The ends were cut back, 5 bases at V and 5 bases at J, with 12 bases in the middle. From germline, CDR1 is MNHEY and CDR2 SMNVEV (reference sequence).

Points on this clone: Sequence at one end of the junction differs from germline and may be a read error. Other DNA sequences within the sample encode an identical CDR3. This chain connects TRBV7-9 to TRBJ1-3; 8 nucleotides line up with TRBD1. From germline, CDR1 is SEHNR and CDR2 FQNEAQ (reference sequence). The CDR3 is 14 amino acids. The CDR3 DNA reads as TGTGCCAGCAGCCTGGACAGGGATGGAAATACCATATATTTT. Translation gives CASSLDRDGNTIYF.

This clone appeared a few times. V gene TRBV5-1 combines with J gene TRBJ1-4, with D possibly matching TRBD1 (6 bases). Germline loops: CDR1 SGHRS, CDR2 YFSETQ. V lost 0 bases to trimming and J lost 2 bases, with 14 bases between them. The CDR3 has 17 amino acids. In nucleotides, the CDR3 is TGCGCCAGCAGCTTGGAGAGGGGGACAATGACTAATGAAAAACTGTTTTTT. Amino acids: CASSLERGTMTNEKLFF.

The chain links TRBV6-1 to TRBJ2-1; 9 bases align to TRBD1. The CDR3 has 16 residues. J gave up 8 bases and V 4 bases, and 12 bases lay outside the gene matches. Germline lookup yields CDR1 MNHNS and CDR2 SASEGT. For the CDR3, the DNA is TGTGCCAGCAGTGGATTCAGATGGACAGGGGTTGATGAGCAGTTCTTC. Residues: CASSGFRWTGVDEQFF.

The chain links TRBV4-1 to TRBJ1-4, with D unresolved. The CDR3 runs to 16 residues. Trimming stripped 1 base from V and 4 bases from J, with 13 bases between. Germline V gene lookup returns CDR1 MGHRA and CDR2 YSYEKL. CDR3: CASSQVGRRINEKLFF. CDR3 nucleotide sequence: TGCGCCAGCAGCCAAGTAGGCAGGCGTATTAATGAAAAACTGTTTTTT.